The 21 T cell receptor beta chains in this list originate from one sample, sequenced in a study of shared clonotypes between healthy human individuals. This table comes from immunoSEQ multiplex PCR, and its TCRdb copy is limited to in-frame clones, with some not included. The sample yields around 980,000 clones, 75% to 80% seen once. The sample was memory CD4+ T cells from PBMCs. Subset reported: CD45RA-negative fraction. The receptors here all came from a man aged 18-30 years in good health. Some clones in this sample may be carry-over from other donors' samples.

In this sample, this clone turned up a few times. V is TRBV5-4 and J is TRBJ1-1; the D is unclear. The germline V gene has CDR1 SGHNT and CDR2 YYREEE (reference sequence). The CDR3 contains 15 residues. V lost 1 base, J lost 0 bases, and 10 bases lay in between. The CDR3 loop is CASSLLLAMNTEAFF. CDR3 nucleotide sequence: TGTGCCAGCAGCTTGTTGCTCGCTATGAACACTGAAGCTTTCTTT.

To note about this clone: A far larger clone lies a single base away; this is likely a read error. In this CDR3 the conserved last residue, phenylalanine or tryptophan, is missing, so a read error is likely. This sequence joins TRBV4-3 and TRBJ1-2; D gene uncertain. The CDR3 spans 14 residues. V lost 0 bases to trimming and J lost 4 bases, with 9 bases between them. Germline CDR1 is LGHNA and CDR2 is YSLEER. CDR3 sequence reads: CASSQDTGFYGYTL. Written as DNA, the CDR3 is TGCGCCAGCAGCCAAGATACGGGGTTCTATGGCTACACCCTC.

As for this clone: Within the sample, other DNA sequences also encode this same CDR3. The chain combines TRBV7-9 with TRBJ2-1; D may be TRBD2 (6 bases). Per the germline V gene, CDR1 is SEHNR and CDR2 is FQNEAQ (reference sequence). This CDR3 has 13 amino acids. Trimming took 6 bases from V and 1 from J, leaving 7 bases between them. The CDR3 sequence is CASSSGSYNEQFF. CDR3 in DNA: TGTGCCAGCAGTAGCGGTTCCTACAATGAGCAGTTCTTC.

The chain uses TRBV28 and TRBJ2-3; 12 positions match TRBD2. This CDR3 comprises 15 residues. V was pared by 8 bases and J by 6 bases, with 9 bases of the junction left unmatched. Germline lookup yields CDR1 MDHEN and CDR2 SYDVKM. DNA for the CDR3: TGTGCCAGCGTCGCTAGCGGGAGGGGTATGGATACGCAGTATTTT. Translating gives CASVASGRGMDTQYF.

The chain carries TRBV28 and TRBJ2-1; 9 bases line up with TRBD2. The CDR3 covers 15 residues. V shed 8 bases and J 7 bases; nucleotides not matched to a gene: 12. Germline V CDR1 and CDR2: MDHEN, SYDVKM. CDR3 DNA: TGTGCCAGCGGGATAGCGGGAGTTTTATTGAATGAGCAGTTCTTC. Residues: CASGIAGVLLNEQFF.

The chain joins TRBV4-2 to TRBJ2-3; a possible D gene is TRBD2 (6 bases). The CDR3 consists of 13 residues. Germline V gene sequence: CDR1 LGHNA, CDR2 YNFKEQ. V shed 9 bases and J shed 1 base, with 11 bases lying between them. The CDR3 sequence is CASKGGGTDTQYF. The CDR3 DNA follows: TGTGCCAGTAAGGGAGGCGGCACAGATACGCAGTATTTT.

The rearrangement joins TRBV19 to TRBJ1-2; no clear D gene. This CDR3 contains 15 residues. V was pared by 3 bases and J by 4 bases, with 15 bases between. CDR1 LNHDA and CDR2 SQIVND come from the germline V gene (reference sequence). The CDR3 region is CASSIGLGLRYGYTF. For the CDR3, the DNA is TGTGCCAGTAGTATTGGATTAGGCCTCCGCTATGGCTACACCTTC.

This rearrangement joins TRBV5-1 to TRBJ2-7, with D possibly being TRBD1 (5 bases). Trimming left V 0 bases short and J 5 bases short, with 9 bases between. The CDR3 totals 13 residues. Looked up from germline, CDR1 is SGHRS and CDR2 is YFSETQ. The CDR3 region is CASSLGRADEQYF. CDR3 sequence (DNA): TGCGCCAGCAGCTTGGGCAGGGCTGACGAGCAGTACTTC.

This clone appeared a few times. The genes are TRBV5-1 and TRBJ2-7, with 12 nucleotides matching TRBD1. Trimming at V came to 7 bases and at J to 7 bases, leaving 12 bases not matched to a gene. The germline V gene has CDR1 SGHRS and CDR2 YFSETQ. There are 15 residues in the CDR3. This CDR3 is CASCLSGTGGEEQYF. The CDR3 coding sequence is TGCGCCAGCTGCCTCTCCGGGACAGGGGGCGAGGAGCAGTACTTC.

The chain is built from TRBV6-1 and TRBJ1-1, with TRBD1 matching 7 bases. The CDR3 length is 13 residues. The germline V gene encodes CDR1 MNHNS and CDR2 SASEGT. The J segment lost 4 bases and the V segment lost 10 bases, leaving 9 bases of the junction unmatched. CDR3 DNA sequence: TGTGCCACCGTCCCAGGGGGGATCACTGAAGCTTTCTTT. Protein: CATVPGGITEAFF.

This clone has only a few counts. The V and J genes are TRBV4-3 and TRBJ1-2; TRBD1 matches 7 bases. Germline CDR1 is LGHNA and CDR2 is YSLEER. This CDR3 comprises 15 residues. V trimming: 3 bases; J trimming: 2 bases; junction bases outside the gene matches: 6. CDR3 protein: CASSHGDRSNYGYTF. The CDR3 nucleotides read TGCGCCAGCAGCCACGGGGACAGAAGCAACTATGGCTACACCTTC.

The CDR3 coding sequence is TGCGCCAGCAGCCTGGGGACCTCTAACTATGGCTACACCTTC. Translating it yields CASSLGTSNYGYTF. The chain combines TRBV5-1 with TRBJ1-2, with D possibly matching TRBD1 (5 bases). Germline values: CDR1 SGHRS, CDR2 YFSETQ. The CDR3 sequence is 14 residues long. Trimming stripped 4 bases from V and 0 bases from J, with 10 bases between.

This clone turned up a few times. The rearrangement links TRBV28 to TRBJ2-3, with a weak D call TRBD2 (5 bases). Germline V gives CDR1 MDHEN, CDR2 SYDVKM. This CDR3 spans 14 amino acids. V lost 4 bases and J 8 bases, leaving 16 bases between the germline ends. CDR3 bases: TGTGCCAGCAGTTCAACTTACCCGGCGGGTACGCAGTATTTT. Translated: CASSSTYPAGTQYF.

The rearrangement joins TRBV5-1 to TRBJ1-4; TRBD1 is a possible D gene (6 bases). Trimming removed 0 bases from V and 2 bases from J, with 11 bases in between. The CDR3 consists of 16 residues. Germline loops: CDR1 SGHRS, CDR2 YFSETQ. CDR3 residues: CASSLEPQGTNEKLFF. Written as DNA, the CDR3 is TGCGCCAGCAGCTTGGAACCCCAGGGGACTAATGAAAAACTGTTTTTT. Full variable domain (missing parts from reference TRBV5-1 and TRBJ1-4): KAGVTQTPRYLIKTRGQQVTLSCSPISGHRSVSWYQQTPGQGLQFLFEYFSETQRNKGNFPGRFSGRQFSNSRSEMNVSTLELGDSALYLCASSLEPQGTNEKLFFGSGTQLSVL.

The genes are TRBV2 and TRBJ2-7, with 7 bases fitting TRBD1. The CDR3 covers 13 residues. V lost 7 bases, J lost 5 bases, and 8 bases stayed unmatched. Germline CDR1 reads SNHLY; CDR2 reads FYNNEI. CDR3 DNA sequence: TGTGCCAGCATGAGGGGGCCTAGCAACGAGCAGTACTTC. It yields the protein CASMRGPSNEQYF.

V gene TRBV7-8 combines with J gene TRBJ2-3, with D possibly matching TRBD2 (6 bases). The CDR3 covers 16 residues. V shed 5 bases and J shed 6 bases, with 21 bases lying between them. Germline V lookup: CDR1 SGHVS, CDR2 FQNEAQ. The CDR3: CASSPRGPQRQDTQYF. The CDR3 DNA reads as TGTGCCAGCAGCCCGCGGGGCCCCCAAAGGCAGGATACGCAGTATTTT.

CDR3 amino acids: CASSVDQAGGTDTQYF. As DNA, the CDR3 is TGTGCCAGCAGCGTAGATCAAGCGGGAGGAACAGATACGCAGTATTTT. The chain is built from TRBV9 and TRBJ2-3, with 9 bases fitting TRBD2. This CDR3 has 16 residues. The junction had 5 bases not matched to a gene; V was cut back by 0 bases and J by 3 bases. Per germline, CDR1 SGDLS and CDR2 YYNGEE.

V and J are TRBV5-4 and TRBJ2-2; TRBD2 matches at 13 bases. This CDR3 spans 18 amino acids. The V gene's germline CDR1 is SGHNT and CDR2 YYREEE (reference sequence). The trim removed 4 bases at V and 6 bases at J, leaving 12 bases unmatched. The CDR3 coding sequence is TGTGCCAGCAGCCCGAGGACTAGCGGGAGCTCGGTGGCCGGGGAGCTGTTTTTT. The encoded protein is CASSPRTSGSSVAGELFF. Filled out from reference TRBV5-4 and TRBJ2-2, the complete variable domain reads ETGVTQSPTHLIKTRGQQVTLRCSSQSGHNTVSWYQQALGQGPQFIFQYYREEENGRGNFPPRFSGLQFPNYSSELNVNALELDDSALYLCASSPRTSGSSVAGELFFGEGSRLTVL.

Of note for this clone: One base away lies a much larger clone, so this may be a sequencing read error. In nucleotides, the CDR3 is TGTGCCAGCAGCTTAACAGGGGCTGGAAACACCATATATTTT. Translation: CASSLTGAGNTIYF. J is TRBJ1-3 and V is TRBV13; TRBD1 aligns across 7 bases. CDR1 and CDR2 (germline): PRHDT, FYEKMQ (reference sequence). Trimming removed 2 bases from V and 2 bases from J; junction bases left unmatched: 0. The CDR3 length is 14 residues.

The chain combines TRBV7-9 with TRBJ2-1, with 10 bases identical to TRBD2. V shed 0 bases, J shed 2 bases, and the junction held 4 bases outside the gene matches. This CDR3 contains 17 residues. Germline CDR1 is SEHNR and CDR2 is FQNEAQ (reference sequence). The CDR3: CASSLALSGRAYNEQFF. The CDR3 DNA sequence: TGTGCCAGCAGCTTAGCGCTGAGCGGGAGGGCCTACAATGAGCAGTTCTTC.

The chain carries TRBV30 and TRBJ1-5; the D gene is possibly TRBD1 (5 bases). The germline gives CDR1 GTSNPN, CDR2 SVGIG (reference sequence). This CDR3 comprises 13 residues. Trimming shortened V by 0 bases and J by 6 bases, and 9 bases separated the two germline ends. This CDR3 is CAWSVGAGQPQHF. The CDR3 nucleotides are TGTGCCTGGAGTGTAGGGGCTGGTCAGCCCCAGCATTTT. Complete variable domain (other parts from reference TRBV30 and TRBJ1-5): SQTIHQWPATLVQPVGSPLSLECTVEGTSNPNLYWYRQAAGRGLQLLFYSVGIGQISSEVPQNLSASRPQDRQFILSSKKLLLSDSGFYLCAWSVGAGQPQHFGDGTRLSIL.